The clone carrying this TCR beta chain was seen many times. Antigen unknown. The CDR3 has 16 amino acids. Per germline, CDR1 SGHAT and CDR2 FQNNGV. V was clipped by 5 bases and J by 1 base; unmatched bases: 7. This sample is drawn from a study of identical twins. Study outcomes and limitations: Cross-sectional statistics underpinned the conclusions; the same donors were not followed.

TCRdb re-derived calls from the 5' RACE reads in MiXCR, one entry per CDR3 protein. This table holds 510,000 or so distinct CDR3 sequences, about 16% found once. A further study also used this sample, focusing on yellow fever vaccine responses in identical twins.

The receptor was isolated from a woman aged 18-35 years in good health. Sequencing used CD4+ T cells sorted from blood. The genes are TRBV11-2 and TRBJ2-1; TRBD2 aligns across 8 bases. CDR3 in amino acids: CASSLRTSSSYNEQFF. In nucleotides, the CDR3 is TGTGCCAGCAGCCTGAGGACTAGCAGTTCCTACAATGAGCAGTTCTTC.